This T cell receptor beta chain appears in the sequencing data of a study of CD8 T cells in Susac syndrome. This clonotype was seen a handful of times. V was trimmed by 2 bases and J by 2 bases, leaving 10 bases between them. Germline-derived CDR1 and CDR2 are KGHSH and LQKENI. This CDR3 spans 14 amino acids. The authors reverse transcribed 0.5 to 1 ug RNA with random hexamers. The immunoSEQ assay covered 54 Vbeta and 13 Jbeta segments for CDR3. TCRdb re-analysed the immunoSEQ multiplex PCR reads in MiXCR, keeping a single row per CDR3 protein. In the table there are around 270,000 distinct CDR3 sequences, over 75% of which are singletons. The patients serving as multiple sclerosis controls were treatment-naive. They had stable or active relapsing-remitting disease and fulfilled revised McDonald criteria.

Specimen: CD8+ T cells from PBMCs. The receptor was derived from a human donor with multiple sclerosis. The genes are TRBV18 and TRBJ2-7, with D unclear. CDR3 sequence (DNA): TGTGCCAGCTCACCAGGGGTCGGAACCTACGAGCAGTACTTC. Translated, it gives CASSPGVGTYEQYF.